These T cell receptor beta chains were read from a single sample in a study of blood T cells in healthy people across ages. TCRdb analysed the 5' RACE reads with MiXCR anew, one entry per CDR3 protein. The sample records about 800,000 distinct CDR3 sequences, about 42% being singletons. The specimen sequenced was blood. Receptor source: a man older than 75 in good health. Each CDR3 is given with its conserved first and last residue. Each record gives: V gene, clone size, J gene, CDR3 length, D gene, CDR3 protein, CDR3 DNA. The D gene is left open where the match is weak. Not every row has a clone size; where given, it reads once, few, many or a size class.

TRBV11-2	-	TRBJ1-2	14	TRBD1	CASSLGTGGAGYTF	TGTGCCAGCAGCTTAGGGACAGGGGGAGCTGGCTACACCTTC
TRBV4-1	-	TRBJ1-6	13	-	CASSQGPISPLHF	TGCGCCAGCAGCCAGGGGCCGATATCACCCCTCCACTTT
TRBV7-2	-	TRBJ2-5	14	TRBD2	CANSFRTRQETQYF	TGTGCCAACAGCTTCCGGACTAGGCAAGAGACCCAGTACTTC
TRBV20-1	-	TRBJ2-1	14	TRBD2	CSARGQASGRRGFF	TGCAGTGCCAGAGGACAGGCTAGCGGGAGGAGGGGGTTCTTC
TRBV29-1	many	TRBJ2-3	13	-	CSVDVEVTDTQYF	TGCAGCGTTGACGTCGAGGTTACAGATACGCAGTATTTT
TRBV6-5	many	TRBJ1-2	14	-	CASTRDGASYGYTF	TGTGCCAGCACCAGAGACGGAGCCTCCTATGGCTACACCTTC
TRBV20-1	few	TRBJ2-7	16	-	CSARSRRLPGGGEQYF	TGCAGTGCTAGATCTCGCAGACTACCTGGCGGTGGGGAGCAGTACTTC
TRBV7-2	many	TRBJ2-7	14	TRBD2	CASSQLAGGSEQYF	TGTGCCAGCAGCCAACTAGCGGGAGGTAGTGAGCAGTACTTC
TRBV5-1	-	TRBJ1-1	15	TRBD1	CASSHGTGGSTEAFF	TGCGCCAGCAGCCACGGGACAGGGGGCAGTACTGAAGCTTTCTTT
TRBV29-1	-	TRBJ2-5	14	-	CSVGKTGSGETQYF	TGCAGCGTTGGAAAAACAGGTTCGGGGGAGACCCAGTACTTC
TRBV6-1	-	TRBJ2-5	14	TRBD2	CASSGGTSGRERYF	TGTGCCAGCAGTGGCGGGACTAGCGGTAGGGAGCGGTACTTC
TRBV28	-	TRBJ2-1	12	TRBD2	CASSRLAPEQFF	TGTGCCAGCAGCAGACTAGCACCTGAGCAGTTCTTC
TRBV12-3/TRBV12-4	-	TRBJ2-3	13	-	CASRRENTDTQYF	TGTGCCAGCAGGCGGGAAAACACAGATACGCAGTATTTT